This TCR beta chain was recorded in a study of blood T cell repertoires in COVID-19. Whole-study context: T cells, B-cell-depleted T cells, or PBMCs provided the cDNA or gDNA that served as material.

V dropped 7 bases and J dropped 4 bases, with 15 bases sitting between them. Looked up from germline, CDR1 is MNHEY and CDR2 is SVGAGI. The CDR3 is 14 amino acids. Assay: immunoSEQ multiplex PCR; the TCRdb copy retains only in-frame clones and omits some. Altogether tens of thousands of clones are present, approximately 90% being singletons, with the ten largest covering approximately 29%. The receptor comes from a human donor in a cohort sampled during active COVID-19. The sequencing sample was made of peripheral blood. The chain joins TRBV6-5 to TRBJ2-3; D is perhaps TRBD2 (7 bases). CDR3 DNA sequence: TGTGCCAGCACCAGAGGGGGGGCGGCAGATACGCAGTATTTT. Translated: CASTRGGAADTQYF.